A selection of T cell receptor beta chains follows, all from one sample in a study of robustness of blood B and T cell sequencing. Via MiXCR, TCRdb re-called the PCR reads, giving one row per CDR3 protein. This table has roughly 3,500 distinct CDR3 sequences, around three fifths appearing once. Material for sequencing was peripheral blood. These receptors all stem from a human donor in good health. CDR3s include the opening cysteine and the closing phenylalanine or tryptophan. The D gene is left open where the match is weak. Clone size is given for some rows only: seen once, a few or many times, or a class if the clone is expanded.

J gene: TRBJ2-7
clone size: few
D gene: TRBD1
V gene: TRBV29-1
CDR3 protein: CSGGDRGTGQYF
CDR3 DNA: TGCAGCGGAGGGGACAGGGGGACCGGGCAGTACTTC

J gene: TRBJ2-7
clone size: few
D gene: -
V gene: TRBV5-8
CDR3 protein: CASSLLAREQYF
CDR3 DNA: TGTGCCAGCAGCTTGCTGGCCAGGGAGCAGTACTTC

J gene: TRBJ2-7
clone size: few
D gene: TRBD1
V gene: TRBV7-3
CDR3 protein: CASSAIGQGDEQYF
CDR3 DNA: TGTGCCAGCAGCGCGATCGGACAGGGTGACGAGCAGTACTTC

J gene: TRBJ2-7
clone size: -
D gene: -
V gene: TRBV6-5
CDR3 protein: CASSYRGRDEQYF
CDR3 DNA: TGTGCCAGCAGTTACAGGGGTAGGGACGAGCAGTACTTC

J gene: TRBJ2-2
clone size: -
D gene: -
V gene: TRBV20-1
CDR3 protein: CSARTGERGLTGELFF
CDR3 DNA: TGCAGTGCTAGAACAGGGGAGCGGGGCTTAACCGGGGAGCTGTTTTTT

J gene: TRBJ2-1
clone size: few
D gene: -
V gene: TRBV24-1
CDR3 protein: CATSALGPEHYNNEQFF
CDR3 DNA: TGTGCCACCAGTGCCCTGGGCCCAGAGCACTATAACAATGAGCAGTTCTTC

J gene: TRBJ1-1
clone size: -
D gene: TRBD1
V gene: TRBV5-6
CDR3 protein: CASSIGQGAVEAFF
CDR3 DNA: TGTGCCAGCAGCATCGGACAGGGGGCGGTTGAAGCTTTCTTT

J gene: TRBJ2-3
clone size: -
D gene: -
V gene: TRBV6-5
CDR3 protein: CASSDRQGTDTQYF
CDR3 DNA: TGTGCCAGCAGCGACCGACAGGGCACAGATACGCAGTATTTT

J gene: TRBJ1-2
clone size: -
D gene: -
V gene: TRBV27
CDR3 protein: CASSFKGTLNYGYTF
CDR3 DNA: TGTGCCAGCAGTTTCAAAGGAACGCTTAACTATGGCTACACCTTC

J gene: TRBJ1-1
clone size: -
D gene: TRBD1
V gene: TRBV15
CDR3 protein: CATSRAWTGPRENTEAFF
CDR3 DNA: TGTGCCACCAGCAGAGCCTGGACAGGTCCAAGGGAAAACACTGAAGCTTTCTTT

J gene: TRBJ1-5
clone size: -
D gene: TRBD1
V gene: TRBV20-1
CDR3 protein: CSASHGGTGQFF
CDR3 DNA: TGCAGTGCTAGCCACGGCGGGACAGGGCAATTTTTT

J gene: TRBJ2-7
clone size: -
D gene: TRBD2
V gene: TRBV29-1
CDR3 protein: CSVLGLAGLYEQYF
CDR3 DNA: TGCAGCGTGTTGGGACTAGCGGGGTTATACGAGCAGTACTTC

J gene: TRBJ2-3
clone size: -
D gene: -
V gene: TRBV6-5
CDR3 protein: CASSYYGRTDTQYF
CDR3 DNA: TGTGCCAGCAGTTACTACGGCCGAACAGATACGCAGTATTTT

J gene: TRBJ2-6
clone size: -
D gene: TRBD1
V gene: TRBV7-9
CDR3 protein: CASSLPGQGGSGANVLTF
CDR3 DNA: TGTGCCAGCAGCCTCCCGGGACAGGGAGGCTCTGGGGCCAACGTCCTGACTTTC

J gene: TRBJ1-2
clone size: -
D gene: TRBD1
V gene: TRBV6-5
CDR3 protein: CASSYRTGEGGYTF
CDR3 DNA: TGTGCCAGCAGTTACCGCACAGGGGAGGGTGGCTACACCTTC

J gene: TRBJ1-1
clone size: few
D gene: -
V gene: TRBV12-3/TRBV12-4
CDR3 protein: CASSPNYNTEAFF
CDR3 DNA: TGTGCCAGCAGCCCAAACTATAACACTGAAGCTTTCTTT

J gene: TRBJ2-3
clone size: few
D gene: -
V gene: TRBV10-1
CDR3 protein: CASSESTGADTQYF
CDR3 DNA: TGCGCCAGCAGTGAGTCTACTGGGGCAGATACGCAGTATTTT

J gene: TRBJ1-1
clone size: -
D gene: -
V gene: TRBV29-1
CDR3 protein: CSVGGEDKAFF
CDR3 DNA: TGCAGCGTTGGGGGGGAGGATAAAGCTTTCTTT

J gene: TRBJ1-1
clone size: -
D gene: -
V gene: TRBV10-1
CDR3 protein: CASSESNRATEAFF
CDR3 DNA: TGCGCCAGCAGTGAGTCCAACAGGGCAACTGAAGCTTTCTTT

J gene: TRBJ2-7
clone size: -
D gene: TRBD1
V gene: TRBV10-3
CDR3 protein: CAISESARGRPYEQYF
CDR3 DNA: TGTGCCATCAGTGAGTCTGCCAGGGGGCGCCCCTACGAGCAGTACTTC

J gene: TRBJ1-2
clone size: -
D gene: -
V gene: TRBV29-1
CDR3 protein: CSVDSGTSVDGYTF
CDR3 DNA: TGCAGCGTTGACTCCGGGACATCCGTGGATGGCTACACCTTC

J gene: TRBJ2-3
clone size: few
D gene: TRBD2
V gene: TRBV29-1
CDR3 protein: CSVDGLAVRTDTQYF
CDR3 DNA: TGCAGCGTTGACGGTCTAGCGGTCCGCACAGATACGCAGTATTTT